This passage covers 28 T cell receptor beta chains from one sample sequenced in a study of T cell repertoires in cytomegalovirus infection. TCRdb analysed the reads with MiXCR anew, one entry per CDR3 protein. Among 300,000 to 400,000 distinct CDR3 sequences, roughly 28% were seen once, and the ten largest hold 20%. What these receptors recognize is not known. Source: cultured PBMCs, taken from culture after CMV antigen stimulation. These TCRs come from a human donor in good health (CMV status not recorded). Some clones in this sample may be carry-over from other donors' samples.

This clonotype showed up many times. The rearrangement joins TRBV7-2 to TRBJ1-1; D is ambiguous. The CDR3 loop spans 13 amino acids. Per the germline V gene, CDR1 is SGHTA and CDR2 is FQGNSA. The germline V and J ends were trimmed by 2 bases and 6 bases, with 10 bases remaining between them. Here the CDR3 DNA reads TGTGCCAGCAGCTTACCCCCATTGGCTGAAGCTTTCTTT. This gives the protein CASSLPPLAEAFF.

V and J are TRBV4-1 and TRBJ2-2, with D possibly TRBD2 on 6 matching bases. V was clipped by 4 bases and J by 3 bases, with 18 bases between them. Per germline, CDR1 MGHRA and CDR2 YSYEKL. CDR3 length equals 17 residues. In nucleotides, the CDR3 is TGCGCCAGCAGCCTTGATTCACGGGAGAGAGACACCGGGGAGCTGTTTTTT. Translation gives CASSLDSRERDTGELFF.

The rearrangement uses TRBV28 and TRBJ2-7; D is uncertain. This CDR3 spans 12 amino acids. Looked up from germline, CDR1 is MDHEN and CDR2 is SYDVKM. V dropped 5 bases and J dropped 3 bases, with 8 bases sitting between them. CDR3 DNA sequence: TGTGCCAGCAGTCCGCTGATCTACGAGCAGTACTTC. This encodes CASSPLIYEQYF.

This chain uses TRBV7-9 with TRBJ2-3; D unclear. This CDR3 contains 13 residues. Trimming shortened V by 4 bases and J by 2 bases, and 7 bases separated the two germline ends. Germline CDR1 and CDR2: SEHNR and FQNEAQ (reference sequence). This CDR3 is CASSSPYTDTQYF. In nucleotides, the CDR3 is TGTGCCAGCAGCTCGCCTTACACAGATACGCAGTATTTT.

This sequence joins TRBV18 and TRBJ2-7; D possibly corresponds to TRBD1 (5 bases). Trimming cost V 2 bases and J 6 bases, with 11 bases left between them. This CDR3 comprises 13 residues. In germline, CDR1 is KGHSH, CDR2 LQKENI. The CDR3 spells CASSPIGVSEQYF. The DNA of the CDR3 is TGTGCCAGCTCACCAATAGGGGTAAGCGAGCAGTACTTC. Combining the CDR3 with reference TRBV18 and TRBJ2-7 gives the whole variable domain NAGVMQNPRHLVRRRGQEARLRCSPMKGHSHVYWYRQLPEEGLKFMVYLQKENIIDESGMPKERFSAEFPKEGPSILRIQQVVRGDSAAYFCASSPIGVSEQYFGPGTRLTVT.

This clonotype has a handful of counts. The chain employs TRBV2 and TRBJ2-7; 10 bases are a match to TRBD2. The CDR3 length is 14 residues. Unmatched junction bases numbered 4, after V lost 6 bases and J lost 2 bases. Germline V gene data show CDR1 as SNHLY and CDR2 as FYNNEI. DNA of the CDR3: TGTGCCAGCAGGGCCAGCGGGAGGGCCTACGAGCAGTACTTC. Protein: CASRASGRAYEQYF.

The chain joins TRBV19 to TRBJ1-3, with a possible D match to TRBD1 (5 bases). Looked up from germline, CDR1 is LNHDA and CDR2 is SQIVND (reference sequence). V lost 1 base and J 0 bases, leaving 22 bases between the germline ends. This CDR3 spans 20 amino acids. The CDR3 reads CASSIAPLASNQGSGNTIYF. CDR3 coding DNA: TGTGCCAGTAGTATAGCCCCTCTAGCCTCCAATCAGGGCTCTGGAAACACCATATATTTT.

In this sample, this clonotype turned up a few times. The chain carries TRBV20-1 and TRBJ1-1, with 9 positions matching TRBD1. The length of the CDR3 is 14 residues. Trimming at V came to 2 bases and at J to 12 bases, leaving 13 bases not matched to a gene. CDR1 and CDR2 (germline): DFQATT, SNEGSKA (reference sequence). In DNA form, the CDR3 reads TGCAGTGCTAGACTCCGGGACAGGGTTCAGGGGACTTTCTTT. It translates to CSARLRDRVQGTFF.

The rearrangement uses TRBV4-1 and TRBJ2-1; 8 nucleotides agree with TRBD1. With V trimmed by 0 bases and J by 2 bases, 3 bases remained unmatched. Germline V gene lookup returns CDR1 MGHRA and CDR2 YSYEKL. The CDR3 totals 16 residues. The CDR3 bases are TGCGCCAGCAGCCAAGAGGACAGGGTCACCTACAATGAGCAGTTCTTC. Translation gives CASSQEDRVTYNEQFF.

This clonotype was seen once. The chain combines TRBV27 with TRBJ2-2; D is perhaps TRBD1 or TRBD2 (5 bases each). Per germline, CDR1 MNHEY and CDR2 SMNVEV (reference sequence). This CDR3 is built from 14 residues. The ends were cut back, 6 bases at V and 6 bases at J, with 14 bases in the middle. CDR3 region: CASSTRRGPGELFF. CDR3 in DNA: TGTGCCAGCAGCACCCGAAGGGGACCCGGGGAGCTGTTTTTT.

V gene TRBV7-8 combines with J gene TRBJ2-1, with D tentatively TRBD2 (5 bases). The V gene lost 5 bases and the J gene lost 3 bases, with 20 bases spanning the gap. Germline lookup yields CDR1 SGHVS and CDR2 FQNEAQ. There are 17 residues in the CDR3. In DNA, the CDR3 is TGTGCCAGCAGCCTCGGCCCTTTTGACGGGGACTACAATGAGCAGTTCTTC. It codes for CASSLGPFDGDYNEQFF.

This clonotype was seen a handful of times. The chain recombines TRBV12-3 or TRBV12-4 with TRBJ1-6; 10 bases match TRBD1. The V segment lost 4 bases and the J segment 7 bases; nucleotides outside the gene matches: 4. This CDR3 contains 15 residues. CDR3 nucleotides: TGTGCCAGCAGTTCGGACAGGGGGGCAAATTCACCCCTCCACTTT. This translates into CASSSDRGANSPLHF.

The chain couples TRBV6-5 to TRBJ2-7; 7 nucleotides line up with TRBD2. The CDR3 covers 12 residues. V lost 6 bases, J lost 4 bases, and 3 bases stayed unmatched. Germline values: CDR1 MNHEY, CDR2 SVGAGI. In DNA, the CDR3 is TGTGCCAGCAGAAGCGGGGTTTACGAGCAGTACTTC. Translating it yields CASRSGVYEQYF.

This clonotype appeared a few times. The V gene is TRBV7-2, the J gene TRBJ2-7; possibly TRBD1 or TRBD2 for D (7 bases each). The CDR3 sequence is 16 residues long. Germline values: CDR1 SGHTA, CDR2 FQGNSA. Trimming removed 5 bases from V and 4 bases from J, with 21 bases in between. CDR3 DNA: TGTGCCAGCAGCCCCTTTCGACAGGGCGGGGGATACGAGCAGTACTTC. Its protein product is CASSPFRQGGGYEQYF.

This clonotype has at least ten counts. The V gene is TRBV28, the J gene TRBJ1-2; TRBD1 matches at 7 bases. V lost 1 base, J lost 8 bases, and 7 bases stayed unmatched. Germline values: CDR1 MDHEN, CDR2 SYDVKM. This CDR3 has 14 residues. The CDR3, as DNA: TGTGCCAGCAGTTTATTACAGGGGAGTCAAGGCTACACCTTC. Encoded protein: CASSLLQGSQGYTF.

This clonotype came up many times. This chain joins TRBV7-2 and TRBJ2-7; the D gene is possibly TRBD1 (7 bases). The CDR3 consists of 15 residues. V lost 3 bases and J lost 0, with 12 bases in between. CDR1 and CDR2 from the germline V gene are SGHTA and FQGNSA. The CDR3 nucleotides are TGTGCCAGCAGCTTCGCGGGACAGCCCTCCTACGAGCAGTACTTC. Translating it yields CASSFAGQPSYEQYF.

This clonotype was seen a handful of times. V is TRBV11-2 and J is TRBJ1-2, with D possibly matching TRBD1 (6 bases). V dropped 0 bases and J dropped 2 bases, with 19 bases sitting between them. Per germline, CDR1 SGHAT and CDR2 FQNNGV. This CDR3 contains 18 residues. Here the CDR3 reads CASSLEGLTGELNYGYTF. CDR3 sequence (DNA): TGTGCCAGCAGCTTAGAAGGACTGACAGGAGAGTTAAACTATGGCTACACCTTC.

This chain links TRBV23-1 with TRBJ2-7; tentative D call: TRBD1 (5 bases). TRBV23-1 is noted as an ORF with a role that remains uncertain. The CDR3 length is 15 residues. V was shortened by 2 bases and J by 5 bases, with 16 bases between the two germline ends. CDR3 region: CASSQNPGIGHEQYF. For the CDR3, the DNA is TGCGCCAGCAGTCAAAATCCAGGGATAGGTCACGAGCAGTACTTC.

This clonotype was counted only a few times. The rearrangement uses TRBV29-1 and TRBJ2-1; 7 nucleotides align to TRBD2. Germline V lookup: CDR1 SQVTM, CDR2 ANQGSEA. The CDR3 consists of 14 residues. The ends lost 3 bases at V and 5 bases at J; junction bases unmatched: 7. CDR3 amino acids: CSVDNAGDDNEQFF. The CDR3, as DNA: TGCAGCGTTGATAATGCGGGAGACGACAATGAGCAGTTCTTC.

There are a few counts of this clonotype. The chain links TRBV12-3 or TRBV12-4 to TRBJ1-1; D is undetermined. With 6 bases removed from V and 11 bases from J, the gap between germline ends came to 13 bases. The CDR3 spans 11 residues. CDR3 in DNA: TGTGCCAGCAGACTAGGGAGATCGGCTTTCTTT. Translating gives CASRLGRSAFF.

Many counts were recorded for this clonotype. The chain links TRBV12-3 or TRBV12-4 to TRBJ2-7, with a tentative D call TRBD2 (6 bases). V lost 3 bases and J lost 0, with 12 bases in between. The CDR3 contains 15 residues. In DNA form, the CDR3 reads TGTGCCAGCAGTTTCAGCGGCGGGACCTCCTACGAGCAGTACTTC. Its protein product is CASSFSGGTSYEQYF.

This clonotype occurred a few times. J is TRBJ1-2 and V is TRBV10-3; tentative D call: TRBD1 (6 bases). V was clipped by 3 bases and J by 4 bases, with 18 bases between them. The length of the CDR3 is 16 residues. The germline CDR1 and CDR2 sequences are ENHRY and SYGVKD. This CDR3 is CAISESGGARGYGYTF. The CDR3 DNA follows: TGTGCCATCAGTGAATCCGGGGGGGCGCGGGGCTATGGCTACACCTTC.

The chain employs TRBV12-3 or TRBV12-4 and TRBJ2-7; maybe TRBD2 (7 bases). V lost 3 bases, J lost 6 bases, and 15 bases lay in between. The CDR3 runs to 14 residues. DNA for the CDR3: TGTGCCAGCAGTTTGGGAGGGGGTATGGGCGAGCAGTACTTC. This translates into CASSLGGGMGEQYF.

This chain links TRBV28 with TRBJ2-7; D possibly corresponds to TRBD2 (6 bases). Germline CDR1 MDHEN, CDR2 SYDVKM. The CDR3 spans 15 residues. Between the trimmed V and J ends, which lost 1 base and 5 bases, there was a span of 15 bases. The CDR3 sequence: CASSLSLAEGDEQYF. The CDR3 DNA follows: TGTGCCAGCAGTTTATCGTTAGCGGAAGGTGACGAGCAGTACTTC.

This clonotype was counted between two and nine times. The CDR3, as DNA: TGTGCCAGCAGCTCCTGGGACAGACCCAGGGCGGGGGAGCTGTTTTTT. It codes for CASSSWDRPRAGELFF. This rearrangement joins TRBV7-2 to TRBJ2-2; 7 nucleotides align to TRBD1. Trimming at V came to 4 bases and at J to 8 bases, leaving 13 bases not matched to a gene. Germline values: CDR1 SGHTA, CDR2 FQGNSA. The CDR3 length is 16 residues. Based on the CDR3 plus reference TRBV7-2 and TRBJ2-2, the full variable domain is GAGVSQSPSNKVTEKGKDVELRCDPISGHTALYWYRQSLGQGLEFLIYFQGNSAPDKSGLPSDRFSAERTGGSVSTLTIQRTQQEDSAVYLCASSSWDRPRAGELFFGEGSRLTVL.

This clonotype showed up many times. The CDR3 region is CASSLTSSGLNTEAFF. The CDR3 bases are TGTGCCAGCAGCTTAACATCAAGCGGTTTGAACACTGAAGCTTTCTTT. The chain couples TRBV7-3 to TRBJ1-1; D is uncertain. CDR3 length: 16 residues. V was pared by 0 bases and J by 0 bases, with 11 bases between. Looked up from germline, CDR1 is SGHTA and CDR2 is FQGTGA.

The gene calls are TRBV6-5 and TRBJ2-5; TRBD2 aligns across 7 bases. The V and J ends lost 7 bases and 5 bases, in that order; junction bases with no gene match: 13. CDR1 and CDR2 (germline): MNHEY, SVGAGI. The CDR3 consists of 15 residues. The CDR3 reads CASNLGRDSEETQYF. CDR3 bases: TGTGCCAGCAACCTAGGGAGGGATAGTGAGGAGACCCAGTACTTC.

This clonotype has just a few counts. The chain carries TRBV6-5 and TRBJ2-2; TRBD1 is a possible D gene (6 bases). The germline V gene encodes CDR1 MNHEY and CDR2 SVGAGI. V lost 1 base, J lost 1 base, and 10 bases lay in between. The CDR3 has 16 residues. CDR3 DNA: TGTGCCAGCAGTTACTTGGACAGCCTGAACACCGGGGAGCTGTTTTTT. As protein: CASSYLDSLNTGELFF.